This TCR beta chain was found in a study of human T cells and chemical hapten exposure. Points from the study as a whole: Among TCRs, those above 1 in 1000 frequency were unaffected by DPC sensitization. Higher patch test scores went with higher counts of PT1 expanded TCRs.

The time point was: patch test 1, 2 weeks after DPC sensitization. Treatment: therapeutic diphenylcyclopropenone sensitization with weekly scalp DPC. Unseparated into fractions, whole blood served as the source from which total RNA was extracted. Blood collection happened ahead of applying each patch test. Trimming pared 0 bases from V and 4 bases from J, leaving 18 bases between. Germline lookup yields CDR1 SQVTM and CDR2 ANQGSEA. The CDR3 totals 16 residues. At least ten counts were recorded for this clonotype. The antigen is not known. Via MiXCR, TCRdb re-called the RACE reads, giving one row per CDR3 protein. Among tens of thousands of distinct CDR3 sequences listed, 8% to 13% were seen once.

Sequencing was performed on whole blood, taken in connection with sensitization to the hapten diphenylcyclopropenone (DPC). This sequence originates from a woman between 40 and 50 years old with alopecia areata. Some clones in this sample may be carry-over from other donors' samples. The chain combines TRBV29-1 with TRBJ1-2, with D perhaps TRBD1 (6 bases). The CDR3 bases are TGCAGCGTTGAAGATTATGCCGACAGAGGGGGCTATGGCTACACCTTC. Translating it yields CSVEDYADRGGYGYTF.